Listed below are T cell receptor beta chains from one sample, sequenced in a study of technical replicates of blood from several donors. Produced via immunoSEQ multiplex PCR; TCRdb's table is partial and in-frame only. The profile covers some 83,000 clones, with more than 80% appearing a single time and over 0.2% taken by the ten largest. Input material: T cells isolated from PBMCs. The receptor set was obtained from a human donor in good health. CDR3s include the opening cysteine and the closing phenylalanine or tryptophan.

v_call	j_call	cdr3_aa
TRBV15	TRBJ1-5	CATSRDPGQPQHF
TRBV14	TRBJ2-1	CASSQDLASAYNEQFF
TRBV5-1	TRBJ2-1	CASSGLPGLAGGPDEQFF
TRBV6-1	TRBJ2-2	CASSYTGFTGELFF
TRBV6-1	TRBJ2-3	CASSATTSGADTQYF
TRBV5-5	TRBJ2-3	CASSPRDTTSTDTQYF
TRBV28	TRBJ2-7	CASSPGQVPYEQYF
TRBV13	TRBJ1-5	CASSGGEGGNQPQHF
TRBV7-9	TRBJ2-3	CASSRGTSGGADTQYF
TRBV6-5	TRBJ2-3	CASSYSKRGATDTQYF
TRBV6-6	TRBJ1-6	CASTIGGRYNSPLHF
TRBV27	TRBJ1-2	CASSLLWRAGKANYGYTF
TRBV14	TRBJ2-7	CASSQRGGLAGYEQYF
TRBV19	TRBJ2-7	CASSIAGGTYEQYF
TRBV7-2	TRBJ2-3	CASSLIWASGLPTQYF
TRBV5-1	TRBJ1-2	CASSPAGYGQDPGDYGYTF
TRBV6-1	TRBJ1-5	CASSEWGTGSNQPQHF
TRBV18	TRBJ1-4	CASSPPGQGTAEKLFF
TRBV28	TRBJ1-5	CASDRDYSNQPQHF
TRBV28	TRBJ2-3	CASSSPTGRIDTQYF
TRBV7-3	TRBJ2-5	CASSPVEAGQETQYF
TRBV9	TRBJ2-3	CASSSSPAGASTDTQYF
TRBV4-1	TRBJ1-4	CASSPEAREKLFF
TRBV5-1	TRBJ2-1	CASSFGTSGYNEQFF
TRBV27	TRBJ2-7	CASSLNGLAGVRYEQYF
TRBV28	TRBJ1-5	CASSFLRDDQPQHF
TRBV29-1	TRBJ2-7	CSVTWAGQINYEQYF
TRBV5-1	TRBJ2-1	CASSSLTSGYNEQFF
TRBV4-1	TRBJ2-2	CASSQEPGRRTGELFF
TRBV28	TRBJ2-2	CASSLSSQGYTGELFF
TRBV7-9	TRBJ2-7	CASRHRTGSSYEQYF
TRBV10-1	TRBJ1-1	CASSQAPSGEWIEAFF
TRBV6-1	TRBJ1-4	CASTRGGEEKLFF
TRBV4-1	TRBJ2-1	CASSPHAGAPYNEQFF
TRBV4-1	TRBJ2-3	CASSPRGSVSRTDTQYF
TRBV4-1	TRBJ2-7	CASSHKDRGYEQYF
TRBV18	TRBJ2-1	CASSPSGSKNEQFF
TRBV25-1	TRBJ1-1	CASSEQGAHSEAFF
TRBV20-1	TRBJ1-2	CSVSGGNGYTF
TRBV11-2	TRBJ2-3	CASSSGTSTDTQYF
TRBV29-1	TRBJ2-1	CSVDEPRGRARQFF